One T cell receptor (beta chain) is described in this entry. Its antigen is unidentified. The data were taken from a study of blood T cells in healthy people across ages. Each sample yielded at least 6 million isolated PBMCs. Combining a sample-barcoded 5' primer with a J-beta primer mix, a second PCR ran for about 7 to 12 cycles. Every cDNA molecule bore a tag from a template-switch adaptor containing 12 random nucleotides. Via MiXCR, TCRdb re-called the 5' RACE reads, giving one row per CDR3 protein. The top ten clones hold roughly 23% of a sample with about 970,000 distinct CDR3 sequences, just over 50% of them seen once. Study-wide results and limits: Researchers deemed the diversity estimates from one million T cells underestimates.

This clonotype originated in a woman aged 60 to 75 in good health. The specimen was blood.

The CDR3 reads CSVGTGIVKTQYF. For the CDR3, the DNA is TGCAGCGTTGGGACAGGGATAGTAAAGACCCAGTACTTC. This chain links TRBV29-1 with TRBJ2-5; 8 nucleotides line up with TRBD1. The CDR3 runs 13 residues. The V gene end was trimmed by 4 bases and the J gene end by 6 bases; junction bases not matched to a gene: 7. Germline assignment: CDR1 SQVTM and CDR2 ANQGSEA.